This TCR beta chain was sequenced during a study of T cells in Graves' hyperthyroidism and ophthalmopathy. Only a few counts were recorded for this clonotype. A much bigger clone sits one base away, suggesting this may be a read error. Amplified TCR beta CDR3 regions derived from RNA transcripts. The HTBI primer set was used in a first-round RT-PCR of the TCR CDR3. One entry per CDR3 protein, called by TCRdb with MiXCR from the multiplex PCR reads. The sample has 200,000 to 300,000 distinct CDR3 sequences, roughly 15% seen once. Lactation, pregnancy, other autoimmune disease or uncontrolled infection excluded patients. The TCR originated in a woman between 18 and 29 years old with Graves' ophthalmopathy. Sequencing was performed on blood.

The CDR3: CASSYKQGGDEQFF. In DNA form, the CDR3 reads TGTGCCAGCAGTTACAAACAGGGGGGTGATGAGCAGTTCTTC. This chain connects TRBV6-9 to TRBJ2-1, with TRBD1 identical over 8 bases. Trimming cost V 3 bases and J 8 bases; bases outside gene matches: 6. CDR1 and CDR2 from the germline V gene are MNHGY and SVAAGI. The CDR3 covers 14 residues.